This TCR beta chain stems from a study of blood T cell repertoires in COVID-19. Study information: Some COVID-19 samples were acute and others convalescent; all came from the United States, Italy and Spain. Sources were T cells, B-cell-depleted T cells, or PBMCs; the material itself was cDNA or gDNA.

CDR1 SGHRS and CDR2 YFSETQ come from the germline V gene. With V trimmed by 4 bases and J by 9 bases, 3 bases remained unmatched. The CDR3 is made up of 14 amino acids. Authors' analysis steps: Estimated nucleated cell counts came from reference gene primer amplification. Sequencing used immunoSEQ multiplex PCR; TCRdb keeps in-frame clones, though not all of them. From that table come the V and J calls and clone size; the DNA was used to work out D and trimming. The sample shows tens of thousands of clones, about nine tenths of them seen only once. The clonotype originates from a man in his fifties with active or convalescent COVID-19. The V and J genes are TRBV5-1 and TRBJ2-1; 14 bases are a match to TRBD2. The specimen sequenced was peripheral blood. CDR3 residues: CASSRTSGRSEQFF. The CDR3 DNA reads as TGCGCCAGCAGCCGGACTAGCGGGAGGAGTGAGCAGTTCTTC.